This TCR beta chain was captured by sequencing in a study of post-analysis software for immune sequencing data. Across the whole study: Relapsing-remitting, secondary progressive and progressive-relapsing forms made up the multiple sclerosis disease courses. Overall study results and limits: F-measure co-clustering was strong for batch-matched samples. Compared with controls, patients showed significantly lower normalized Chao1 diversity. Five or six TRBV segments appeared more often in patients than in controls, and TRBV5-6, TRBV5-1 and TRBV20-1 were among these.

TCR beta cDNA libraries had unique molecular identifiers. Between about 0.9 and 11 million T cells gave rise to 500,000 to 650,000 cDNA molecules. TCRdb reprocessed the PCR reads with MiXCR, giving one entry per CDR3 protein. Of roughly 650,000 distinct CDR3 sequences in the sample, 55% to 60% are singletons; the top ten hold about 11%. Notes on this clonotype: What it recognizes is unknown.

The germline V gene encodes CDR1 SEHNR and CDR2 FQNEAQ (reference sequence). CDR3 length: 16 residues. The V gene lost 5 bases and the J gene lost 2 bases, with 16 bases spanning the gap. The V call is TRBV7-9, the J call TRBJ2-1; perhaps D is TRBD1 or TRBD2 (5 bases each). This TCR was sampled from a girl under 10 years old with multiple sclerosis. The specimen was blood. The CDR3 DNA reads as TGTGCCAGCAGCCCAGCACGAGGGGACGCCTACAATGAGCAGTTCTTC. As protein: CASSPARGDAYNEQFF.